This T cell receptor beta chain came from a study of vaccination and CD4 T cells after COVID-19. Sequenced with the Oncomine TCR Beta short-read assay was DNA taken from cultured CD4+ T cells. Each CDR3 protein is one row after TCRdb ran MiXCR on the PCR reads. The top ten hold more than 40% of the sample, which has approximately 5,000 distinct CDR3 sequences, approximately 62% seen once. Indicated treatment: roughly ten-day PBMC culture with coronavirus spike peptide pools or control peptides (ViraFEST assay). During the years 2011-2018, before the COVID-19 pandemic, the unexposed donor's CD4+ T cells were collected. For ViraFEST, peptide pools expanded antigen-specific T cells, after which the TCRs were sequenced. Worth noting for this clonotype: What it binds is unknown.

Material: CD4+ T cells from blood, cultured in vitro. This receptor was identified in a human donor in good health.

This chain's CDR3 is CASSFPTGLAGQETQYF. CDR3 in DNA: TGTGCCAGTAGTTTTCCAACGGGACTAGCGGGACAAGAGACCCAGTACTTC. The chain is built from TRBV19 and TRBJ2-5; TRBD2 aligns across 13 bases. Germline V lookup: CDR1 LNHDA, CDR2 SQIVND (reference sequence). The CDR3 is made up of 17 amino acids. Germline trimming cut 5 bases from V and 2 bases from J; bases unmatched to any gene: 8.